These 14 T cell receptor beta chains were all obtained from the same sample, sequenced in a study of blood T cell repertoires in COVID-19. Profiling relied on immunoSEQ multiplex PCR, and the TCRdb table lists in-frame clones only, not all of them. The repertoire holds 15,000 to 20,000 clones, around nine tenths seen once, with 2.7% in the top ten. The sequenced material came from peripheral blood. The receptors derive from a human donor in a cohort sampled during active COVID-19.

The chain joins TRBV3-1 (or the pseudogene TRBV3-2) to TRBJ2-5; D is perhaps TRBD1 (5 bases). V lost 4 bases, J lost 4 bases, and 16 bases lay in between. This CDR3 spans 15 amino acids. Germline lookup yields CDR1 LGHDT and CDR2 YNNKEL (reference sequence). The CDR3 DNA follows: TGTGCCAGCAGCCCATGGGGCTCCCCGTCAGAGACCCAGTACTTC. This codes for CASSPWGSPSETQYF.

This chain links TRBV7-9 with TRBJ2-7; D is unresolved. The ends were cut back, 5 bases at V and 3 bases at J, with 5 bases in the middle. Germline assignment: CDR1 SEHNR and CDR2 FQNEAQ (reference sequence). CDR3 length: 11 residues. The CDR3 nucleotides are TGTGCCAGCAGCCCCGGCTACGAGCAGTACTTC. Translating it yields CASSPGYEQYF.

This chain connects TRBV13 to TRBJ2-5, with 8 bases fitting TRBD1. Per the germline V gene, CDR1 is PRHDT and CDR2 is FYEKMQ (reference sequence). This CDR3 comprises 14 residues. V gave up 5 bases and J gave up 4 bases; unmatched junction bases: 6. This chain's CDR3 is CASSAQGAVETQYF. In nucleotides, the CDR3 is TGTGCCAGCAGCGCCCAGGGGGCAGTAGAGACCCAGTACTTC.

This rearrangement joins TRBV7-9 to TRBJ1-1, with D perhaps TRBD1 (5 bases). This CDR3 is built from 14 residues. The germline gives CDR1 SEHNR, CDR2 FQNEAQ (reference sequence). With 4 bases removed from V and 1 base from J, the gap between germline ends came to 10 bases. CDR3 sequence (DNA): TGTGCCAGCAGCTACTTTACAGGGAACACTGAAGCTTTCTTT. Amino acid sequence: CASSYFTGNTEAFF.

This chain links TRBV6-6 with TRBJ1-5; D gene uncertain. The CDR3 sequence is 15 residues long. Germline CDR1 is MNHNY and CDR2 is SVGAGI (reference sequence). Trimming cost V 6 bases and J 2 bases, with 14 bases left between them. The CDR3 spells CASRYNNGGNQPQHF. The CDR3 DNA sequence: TGTGCCAGCAGATACAACAACGGAGGCAATCAGCCCCAGCATTTT.

The rearrangement uses TRBV2 and TRBJ2-1, with D possibly being TRBD1 (6 bases). Trimming left V 6 bases short and J 7 bases short, with 16 bases between. Germline V CDR1 and CDR2: SNHLY, FYNNEI. The CDR3 is 14 residues long. CDR3 residues: CASRDSSGRNEQFF. For the CDR3, the DNA is TGTGCCAGCAGGGACAGTTCCGGGCGTAATGAGCAGTTCTTC.

The chain recombines TRBV9 with TRBJ1-2; no firm D call. Germline V lookup: CDR1 SGDLS, CDR2 YYNGEE. This CDR3 comprises 12 residues. Trimming took 0 bases from V and 5 from J, leaving 5 bases between them. The CDR3 DNA reads TGTGCCAGCAGCGTAGCCTCTTATGGCTACACCTTC. Translating gives CASSVASYGYTF.

This clone was seen only a few times. The chain couples TRBV27 to TRBJ2-7, with 7 bases lining up with TRBD2. Germline trimming cut 7 bases from V and 4 bases from J; bases unmatched to any gene: 13. This CDR3 has 15 amino acids. Per germline, CDR1 MNHEY and CDR2 SMNVEV (reference sequence). The CDR3 region is CASKFRGGLPYEQYF. CDR3 DNA: TGTGCCAGCAAGTTTAGGGGAGGGCTGCCGTACGAGCAGTACTTC.

This clone is a singleton in its sample. The chain links TRBV5-1 to TRBJ2-1; 12 nucleotides line up with TRBD1. The CDR3 sequence is 16 residues long. Germline loops: CDR1 SGHRS, CDR2 YFSETQ. V gave up 4 bases and J gave up 9 bases; unmatched junction bases: 11. The DNA for the CDR3 is TGCGCCAGCAGCCCGTCCGGGACAGGGGGCCATAGTGAGCAGTTCTTC. This encodes CASSPSGTGGHSEQFF.

The chain is built from TRBV7-2 and TRBJ2-1, with TRBD2 identical over 9 bases. The ends lost 1 base at V and 4 bases at J; junction bases unmatched: 2. Germline CDR1 is SGHTA and CDR2 is FQGNSA. The CDR3 contains 15 residues. This chain's CDR3 is CASSLVAGGYNEQFF. In nucleotides, the CDR3 is TGTGCCAGCAGCTTAGTGGCGGGAGGGTACAATGAGCAGTTCTTC.

This clone was counted between two and nine times. The CDR3 loop reads CASSVEAGGPADTQYF. CDR3 in DNA: TGTGCCAGCAGTGTAGAGGCGGGAGGGCCCGCAGATACGCAGTATTTT. The chain recombines TRBV6-6 with TRBJ2-3, with 9 bases matching TRBD2. V dropped 5 bases and J dropped 4; count of bases not matched to a gene: 10. The CDR3 is 16 amino acids. CDR1 is MNHNY, CDR2 SVGAGI, per germline (reference sequence).

The chain recombines TRBV5-1 with TRBJ2-2, with TRBD1 matching over 10 bases. The germline CDR1 and CDR2 sequences are SGHRS and YFSETQ. There are 17 residues in the CDR3. V trimming: 4 bases; J trimming: 3 bases; junction bases outside the gene matches: 9. CDR3 region: CASSKTYGQGDTGELFF. CDR3 in DNA: TGCGCCAGCAGCAAGACCTACGGACAGGGGGACACCGGGGAGCTGTTTTTT.

This clone was counted between two and nine times. The chain couples TRBV6-6 to TRBJ1-2, with TRBD1 as a possible D gene (6 bases). Trimming pared 4 bases from V and 0 bases from J, leaving 9 bases between. Per the germline V gene, CDR1 is MNHNY and CDR2 is SVGAGI (reference sequence). The CDR3 consists of 14 residues. The CDR3 sequence: CASSSSGANYGYTF. The DNA for the CDR3 is TGTGCCAGCAGTTCATCAGGGGCTAACTATGGCTACACCTTC.

This sequence joins TRBV4-1 and TRBJ1-1, with D unresolved. Between the trimmed V and J ends, which lost 5 bases and 5 bases, there was a span of 24 bases. The V gene's germline CDR1 is MGHRA and CDR2 YSYEKL. The CDR3 contains 17 residues. The chain's CDR3 is CASSGINVGGWRTEAFF. The CDR3 DNA follows: TGCGCCAGCAGCGGGATAAACGTGGGAGGGTGGAGGACTGAAGCTTTCTTT.